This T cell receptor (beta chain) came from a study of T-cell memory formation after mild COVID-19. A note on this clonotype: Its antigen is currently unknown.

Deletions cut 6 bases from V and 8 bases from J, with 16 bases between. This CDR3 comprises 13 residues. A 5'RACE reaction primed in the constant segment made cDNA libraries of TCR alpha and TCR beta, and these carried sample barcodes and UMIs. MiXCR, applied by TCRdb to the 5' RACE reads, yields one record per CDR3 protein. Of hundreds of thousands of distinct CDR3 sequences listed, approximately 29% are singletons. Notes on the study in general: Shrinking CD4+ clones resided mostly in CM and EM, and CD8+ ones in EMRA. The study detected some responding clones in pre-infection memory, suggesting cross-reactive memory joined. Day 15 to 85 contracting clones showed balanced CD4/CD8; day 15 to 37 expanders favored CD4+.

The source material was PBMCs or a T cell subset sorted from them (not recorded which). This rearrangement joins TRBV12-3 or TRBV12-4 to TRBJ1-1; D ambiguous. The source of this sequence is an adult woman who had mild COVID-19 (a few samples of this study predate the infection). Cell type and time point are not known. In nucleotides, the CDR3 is TGTGCCAGCAGCCTCCACGCCCTGGGGGAAGCTTTCTTT. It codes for CASSLHALGEAFF.